One and the same sample provided the 25 T cell receptor beta chains below, sequenced in a study of T cell changes during pregnancy in multiple sclerosis. Repertoires were generated with immunoSEQ multiplex PCR, while TCRdb's copy carries only in-frame clones and drops some. This table has about 55,000 clones, roughly 94% appearing once. Sequencing was performed on CD8+ T cells from peripheral blood mononuclear cells, taken after pregnancy. The receptors stem from a female donor with multiple sclerosis, enrolled in a pregnancy study.

The CDR3 here is CASRADDGTANTEAFF. CDR3 sequence (DNA): TGTGCCAGCAGAGCAGATGACGGGACAGCGAACACTGAAGCTTTCTTT. The rearrangement uses TRBV6-4 and TRBJ1-1, with 7 bases identical to TRBD1. This CDR3 is built from 16 residues. Trimming took 6 bases from V and 1 from J; bases not matched to a gene: 11. The germline V gene has CDR1 MRHNA and CDR2 SNTAGT.

This chain uses TRBV4-1 with TRBJ2-7; D not certain. V lost 4 bases, J lost 4 bases, and 8 bases lay in between. This CDR3 contains 12 residues. Germline V CDR1 and CDR2: MGHRA, YSYEKL. In DNA form, the CDR3 reads TGCGCCAGCAGCCTACTTTCTTACGAGCAGTACTTC. Translating gives CASSLLSYEQYF.

A note on this clone: A read error may produce the germline difference seen at one junction end. The chain recombines TRBV27 with TRBJ2-1; D remains unclear. Germline V lookup: CDR1 MNHEY, CDR2 SMNVEV (reference sequence). This CDR3 is 13 amino acids long. This CDR3 reads CPLRSISYFPSFF. In DNA, the CDR3 is TGCCCTTTAAGGAGTATCAGTTATTTTCCGTCTTTCTTC.

V usage is TRBV4-3 and J usage is TRBJ1-1; D is perhaps TRBD1 (5 bases). Trimming shortened V by 0 bases and J by 1 base, and 15 bases separated the two germline ends. CDR1 is LGHNA, CDR2 YSLEER, per germline. The CDR3 is 17 amino acids. The CDR3 DNA reads TGCGCCAGCAGCCAAGACCCCGGGGGTGGAGGGAACACTGAAGCTTTCTTT. Translated, it gives CASSQDPGGGGNTEAFF.

This clone was observed at least ten times. The chain employs TRBV4-2 and TRBJ2-6; the match to TRBD2 covers 10 bases. The CDR3 is made up of 19 amino acids. Germline trimming cut 0 bases from V and 1 base from J; bases unmatched to any gene: 6. Germline values: CDR1 LGHNA, CDR2 YNFKEQ. The DNA for the CDR3 is TGTGCCAGCAGCCAAGAAGTAGCGGGAGGCCCTTCTGGGGCCAACGTCCTGACTTTC. Translated: CASSQEVAGGPSGANVLTF.

The chain joins TRBV2 to TRBJ2-7; 11 bases agree with TRBD2. Trimming removed 7 bases from V and 2 bases from J; junction bases left unmatched: 4. The germline V gene has CDR1 SNHLY and CDR2 FYNNEI. The CDR3 has 14 amino acids. Written as DNA, the CDR3 is TGTGCCAGCAATGTAGCGGGAGGGACCTACGAGCAGTACTTC. Translation gives CASNVAGGTYEQYF.

The J gene is TRBJ1-1, the V gene TRBV28; possible D gene TRBD1, 5 bases. Germline V CDR1 and CDR2: MDHEN, SYDVKM. Between the trimmed V and J ends, which lost 5 bases and 1 base, there was a span of 20 bases. The CDR3 totals 17 residues. The CDR3 spells CASSPPGPTYPNTEAFF. Here the CDR3 DNA reads TGTGCCAGCAGTCCCCCAGGGCCTACCTACCCGAACACTGAAGCTTTCTTT.

This chain uses TRBV7-6 with TRBJ2-7, with 11 bases that match TRBD2. The germline CDR1 and CDR2 sequences are SGHVS and FNYEAQ. This CDR3 is built from 15 residues. V lost 0 bases and J lost 3; bases outside the gene matches: 1. DNA for the CDR3: TGTGCCAGCAGCTTAGCACTAGCGGGGGTCTACGAGCAGTACTTC. This codes for CASSLALAGVYEQYF.

The chain has TRBV30 and TRBJ1-6, with TRBD1 as a possible D gene (6 bases). The CDR3 runs to 15 residues. Germline CDR1 GTSNPN, CDR2 SVGIG (reference sequence). The V end was cut by 0 bases, the J end by 0 bases, with 6 bases between. In nucleotides, the CDR3 is TGTGCCTGGAGTGTGGACAGCTCCTATAATTCACCCCTCCACTTT. This sequence encodes CAWSVDSSYNSPLHF.

This chain links TRBV9 with TRBJ2-1; tentative D call: TRBD2 (6 bases). This CDR3 region has 16 residues. Germline V gene lookup returns CDR1 SGDLS and CDR2 YYNGEE. The V end lost 0 bases, the J end lost 5 bases, and 15 bases lay between the germline ends. The CDR3 coding sequence is TGTGCCAGCAGCGTAGCAGGCGGGAAGGGCCACAATGAGCAGTTCTTC. It is translated as CASSVAGGKGHNEQFF.

The genes are TRBV7-9 and TRBJ2-1; 11 bases are shared with TRBD2. CDR1 and CDR2 (germline): SEHNR, FQNEAQ (reference sequence). V was clipped by 6 bases and J by 7 bases; unmatched bases: 17. This CDR3 is 18 amino acids long. The chain's CDR3 is CASSGDDRLAGRGNEQFF. The CDR3 region has the DNA TGTGCCAGCAGTGGAGATGACCGACTAGCGGGGAGGGGGAATGAGCAGTTCTTC.

V gene TRBV15 combines with J gene TRBJ2-3; TRBD2 is a possible D gene (6 bases). This CDR3 has 16 residues. Trimming shortened V by 0 bases and J by 2 bases, and 12 bases separated the two germline ends. Germline V gives CDR1 LNHNV, CDR2 YYDKDF (reference sequence). Here the CDR3 reads CATSRDRGSHTDTQYF. The CDR3 DNA reads TGTGCCACCAGCAGAGATCGGGGGTCGCACACAGATACGCAGTATTTT.

The genes are TRBV27 and TRBJ1-1; D ambiguous. From germline, CDR1 is MNHEY and CDR2 SMNVEV (reference sequence). Trimming removed 5 bases at V and 4 bases at J, with 8 bases between. This CDR3 is built from 12 residues. The CDR3 sequence: CASSRGSTEAFF. The CDR3 nucleotides read TGTGCCAGCAGTCGAGGGAGCACTGAAGCTTTCTTT.

The chain has TRBV27 and TRBJ2-1; 12 positions match TRBD1. V gave up 5 bases and J gave up 9 bases; unmatched junction bases: 2. Germline V CDR1 and CDR2: MNHEY, SMNVEV (reference sequence). This CDR3 is built from 13 residues. CDR3 coding DNA: TGTGCCAGCAGTGGGACAGGGGGCACTGAGCAGTTCTTC. As protein: CASSGTGGTEQFF.

The chain joins TRBV5-4 to TRBJ2-2, with TRBD2 matching over 8 bases. CDR1 and CDR2 (germline): SGHNT, YYREEE (reference sequence). Trimming at V came to 0 bases and at J to 3 bases, leaving 7 bases not matched to a gene. The CDR3 length is 17 residues. The CDR3 region has the DNA TGTGCCAGCAGCTTGGCCGGGTTAGCGGGATACACCGGGGAGCTGTTTTTT. This codes for CASSLAGLAGYTGELFF.

CDR3 region: CASSPGGLAGERSYEQYF. CDR3 DNA sequence: TGTGCCAGCAGCCCGGGGGGACTAGCGGGAGAGAGATCCTACGAGCAGTACTTC. The rearrangement uses TRBV7-9 and TRBJ2-7, with 14 bases fitting TRBD2. The V segment lost 5 bases and the J segment 1 base; nucleotides outside the gene matches: 10. Germline V gene data show CDR1 as SEHNR and CDR2 as FQNEAQ (reference sequence). The CDR3 runs 18 residues.

This clone was seen only once. The chain recombines TRBV4-2 with TRBJ2-7, with 11 bases that match TRBD2. The CDR3 consists of 16 residues. J was trimmed by 3 bases and V by 0 bases; bases with no gene match: 4. Germline CDR1 and CDR2: LGHNA and YNFKEQ. CDR3 protein: CASSQEGTSGGYEQYF. CDR3 nucleotide sequence: TGTGCCAGCAGCCAAGAAGGGACTAGCGGAGGCTACGAGCAGTACTTC.

CDR3 coding DNA: TGCGCCAGCAGTAGGGACAAGCAAGAGACCCAGTACTTC. This gives the protein CASSRDKQETQYF. V gene TRBV10-1 combines with J gene TRBJ2-5, with a possible D match to TRBD1 (6 bases). CDR3 size: 13 residues. V lost 5 bases and J lost 2, with 9 bases in between. CDR1 is WNHNN and CDR2 is SYGVQD in the germline V gene (reference sequence).

The chain employs TRBV29-1 and TRBJ2-7; possible D gene TRBD2, 5 bases. This CDR3 spans 17 amino acids. CDR1 SQVTM and CDR2 ANQGSEA come from the germline V gene. V was clipped by 0 bases and J by 4 bases, with 22 bases between them. The CDR3 loop reads CSVEDLTTTGGAYEQYF. As DNA, the CDR3 is TGCAGCGTTGAAGATCTTACGACTACCGGTGGAGCATACGAGCAGTACTTC.

The rearrangement uses TRBV4-3 and TRBJ2-7; 10 bases agree with TRBD2. V was clipped by 0 bases and J by 3 bases; unmatched bases: 2. CDR1 LGHNA and CDR2 YSLEER come from the germline V gene. The CDR3 is made up of 15 amino acids. As DNA, the CDR3 is TGCGCCAGCAGCCAAGATCCTAGCGGGGGCTACGAGCAGTACTTC. Translated, it gives CASSQDPSGGYEQYF.

V and J are TRBV27 and TRBJ2-1; 8 nucleotides align to TRBD2. CDR1 is MNHEY and CDR2 is SMNVEV in the germline V gene (reference sequence). With 5 bases clipped from V and 0 bases from J, the junction kept 6 bases outside the gene matches. There are 16 residues in the CDR3. CDR3 nucleotides: TGTGCCAGCAGTCCGAGGAGCGGGGGCTCCTACAATGAGCAGTTCTTC. Its translation is CASSPRSGGSYNEQFF.

The chain uses TRBV28 and TRBJ2-7; 8 nucleotides match TRBD2. Unmatched junction bases numbered 9, after V lost 4 bases and J lost 1 base. The CDR3 totals 16 residues. The germline CDR1 and CDR2 sequences are MDHEN and SYDVKM. In DNA form, the CDR3 reads TGTGCCAGCAGTTCAACTTTAGCGGGACTATCCTACGAGCAGTACTTC. Translation: CASSSTLAGLSYEQYF.

The chain employs TRBV10-3 and TRBJ1-2; TRBD1 matches 8 bases. CDR3 size: 16 residues. CDR1 and CDR2 (germline): ENHRY, SYGVKD. J gave up 6 bases and V 3 bases, and 12 bases lay outside the gene matches. CDR3 sequence (DNA): TGTGCCATCAGTGATCCCCGGACAGGGTACGAGGATGGCTACACCTTC. As protein: CAISDPRTGYEDGYTF.

V is TRBV29-1 and J is TRBJ2-2; no reliable D call. The CDR3 length is 15 residues. CDR1 is SQVTM and CDR2 is ANQGSEA in the germline V gene. V was cut by 6 bases and J by 2 bases, with 16 bases left in between. CDR3 region: CSVRMSNTNTGELFF. CDR3 sequence (DNA): TGCAGCGTCCGAATGTCGAACACAAACACCGGGGAGCTGTTTTTT.

The rearrangement uses TRBV10-3 and TRBJ2-7; possibly TRBD1 for D (5 bases). Trimming stripped 8 bases from V and 3 bases from J, with 14 bases between. CDR3 length: 13 residues. CDR1 ENHRY and CDR2 SYGVKD come from the germline V gene. Here the CDR3 reads CAIGDSSDYEQYF. Written as DNA, the CDR3 is TGTGCCATCGGCGACAGCTCAGACTACGAGCAGTACTTC.